One and the same sample provided the 7 T cell receptor beta chains below, sequenced in a study of blood T cell repertoires in COVID-19. The method was immunoSEQ multiplex PCR; TCRdb's version includes in-frame clones alone and lacks a portion of them. This sample has approximately 250,000 clones, with roughly 85% found just once. Material: peripheral blood. The receptors come from a man aged 50-59 years with COVID-19, enrolled during active disease.

V gene TRBV28 combines with J gene TRBJ2-4, with a possible D match to TRBD1 (6 bases). Trimming stripped 7 bases from V and 0 bases from J, with 10 bases between. This CDR3 has 14 residues. Germline V gene sequence: CDR1 MDHEN, CDR2 SYDVKM. In DNA form, the CDR3 reads TGTGCCAGCACAGACAGGTTAGCCAAAAACATTCAGTACTTC. As protein: CASTDRLAKNIQYF.

This chain uses TRBV15 with TRBJ1-6, with TRBD1 matching over 8 bases. From germline, CDR1 is LNHNV and CDR2 YYDKDF (reference sequence). The junction had 12 bases not matched to a gene; V was cut back by 4 bases and J by 7 bases. The CDR3 is 17 amino acids. The CDR3: CATSKESTGVKNSPLHF. DNA for the CDR3: TGTGCCACCAGCAAGGAGTCGACAGGGGTGAAAAATTCACCCCTCCACTTT.

V is TRBV7-8 and J is TRBJ2-2; the match to TRBD2 covers 13 bases. Germline V gene data show CDR1 as SGHVS and CDR2 as FQNEAQ. The CDR3 covers 17 residues. With V trimmed by 7 bases and J by 2 bases, 7 bases remained unmatched. In DNA form, the CDR3 reads TGTGCCAGCACCCGGACTAGCGGGGGCCTAAACACCGGGGAGCTGTTTTTT. As protein: CASTRTSGGLNTGELFF.

V is TRBV30 and J is TRBJ1-6, with 7 bases matching TRBD1. After removal of 3 bases from V and 5 bases from J, the junction contained 4 bases not matched to a gene. This CDR3 is built from 14 residues. Germline V gene lookup returns CDR1 GTSNPN and CDR2 SVGIG (reference sequence). The CDR3 is CAWSAGTDNSPLHF. The DNA for the CDR3 is TGTGCCTGGAGCGCCGGGACAGATAATTCACCCCTCCACTTT.

This chain links TRBV30 with TRBJ1-6, with a weak D call TRBD1 (5 bases). This CDR3 is 13 amino acids long. The V end lost 5 bases, the J end lost 8 bases, and 13 bases lay between the germline ends. In germline, CDR1 is GTSNPN, CDR2 SVGIG (reference sequence). CDR3 sequence reads: CAWDRLSDSPLHF. The CDR3 DNA reads as TGTGCCTGGGACAGATTGTCTGATTCACCCCTCCACTTT.

CDR3 nucleotides: TGCGCCAGCAGCGCTCGACAGGGGGCGCAATGGAATGAGCAGTTCTTC. Protein sequence: CASSARQGAQWNEQFF. J is TRBJ2-1 and V is TRBV10-1, with TRBD1 matching over 10 bases. The CDR3 is 16 amino acids. CDR1 WNHNN and CDR2 SYGVQD come from the germline V gene (reference sequence). V gave up 6 bases and J gave up 7 bases; unmatched junction bases: 12.

J is TRBJ2-6 and V is TRBV5-1; D might be TRBD1 (6 bases). The CDR3 extends over 16 amino acids. Germline loops: CDR1 SGHRS, CDR2 YFSETQ. Trimming pared 6 bases from V and 0 bases from J, leaving 13 bases between. The CDR3 region is CASTMTGLSGANVLTF. The CDR3 DNA follows: TGCGCCAGCACTATGACAGGTCTCTCTGGGGCCAACGTCCTGACTTTC.